These T cell receptor beta chains were read from a single sample in a study of radiation and T cells in renal cell carcinoma. Generated by immunoSEQ multiplex PCR, the TCRdb table keeps only in-frame clones and is missing some. Here the sample spans 85,000 to 100,000 clones, 86% being singletons. Sequencing was performed on blood, taken from a patient whose treatment included radiotherapy and nephrectomy. The receptors originated from a middle-aged man with renal cell carcinoma. Each CDR3 is given with its conserved first and last residue. Fields, in order: J gene, clone size, D gene, V gene, CDR3 protein, CDR3 DNA. The D gene is left open where the match is weak. Size is omitted from some rows. Given values are once, few, many or a class for expanded clones.

J: TRBJ1-4
size: NA
D: NA
V: TRBV7-8
CDR3: CASSPRRTATNEKLFF
DNA: TGTGCCAGCAGCCCCCGGCGGACAGCAACTAATGAAAAACTGTTTTTT

J: TRBJ2-5
size: NA
D: TRBD1
V: TRBV19
CDR3: CASSMTGGGETQYF
DNA: TGTGCCAGTAGTATGACAGGGGGTGGAGAGACCCAGTACTTC

J: TRBJ1-5
size: NA
D: NA
V: TRBV7-2
CDR3: CASSSLNQPQHF
DNA: TGTGCCAGCAGCTCATTAAATCAGCCCCAGCATTTT

J: TRBJ1-5
size: NA
D: NA
V: TRBV6-1
CDR3: CASSERREQPQHF
DNA: TGTGCCAGCAGTGAAAGGAGGGAACAGCCCCAGCATTTT

J: TRBJ2-1
size: NA
D: NA
V: TRBV7-8
CDR3: CASSLSTGNEQFF
DNA: TGTGCCAGCAGCTTAAGTACGGGGAATGAGCAGTTCTTC

J: TRBJ2-7
size: NA
D: NA
V: TRBV1
CDR3: CTSRSGTSYEQYF
DNA: TGCACCAGCCGGTCCGGGACCTCCTACGAGCAGTACTTC

J: TRBJ1-1
size: few
D: NA
V: TRBV14
CDR3: CASSDMGNTEAFF
DNA: TGTGCCAGCAGCGACATGGGGAACACTGAAGCTTTCTTT

J: TRBJ1-2
size: NA
D: NA
V: TRBV28
CDR3: CASSWDVRTGKGYTF
DNA: TGTGCCAGCAGTTGGGACGTTCGGACGGGGAAAGGCTACACCTTC

J: TRBJ2-3
size: once
D: TRBD1
V: TRBV18
CDR3: CASSPGTGLSDTQYF
DNA: TGTGCCAGCTCACCTGGGACAGGGCTCTCAGATACGCAGTATTTT

J: TRBJ2-5
size: NA
D: TRBD2
V: TRBV5-1
CDR3: CASSLGTSEETQYF
DNA: TGCGCCAGCAGCCTCGGGACTAGCGAAGAGACCCAGTACTTC

J: TRBJ1-3
size: NA
D: TRBD1
V: TRBV5-1
CDR3: CASTRGQGGGNTIYF
DNA: TGCGCCAGCACTAGGGGACAGGGAGGTGGAAACACCATATATTTT

J: TRBJ1-1
size: NA
D: NA
V: TRBV2
CDR3: CASSLGQYTEAFF
DNA: TGTGCCAGCAGTCTAGGACAGTACACTGAAGCTTTCTTT

J: TRBJ1-1
size: NA
D: TRBD1
V: TRBV5-1
CDR3: CASNEQGRTEAFF
DNA: TGCGCCAGCAATGAACAGGGGAGGACTGAAGCTTTCTTT

J: TRBJ1-1
size: NA
D: NA
V: TRBV21-1
CDR3: CASSKGPKNERQKKNTEAFF
DNA: TGTGCCAGCAGCAAAGGGCCCAAAAATGAACGACAGAAAAAGAACACTGAAGCTTTCTTT

J: TRBJ1-2
size: NA
D: NA
V: TRBV6-5
CDR3: CASSYDPKNYGYTF
DNA: TGTGCCAGCAGTTACGATCCCAAGAACTATGGCTACACCTTC

J: TRBJ1-1
size: NA
D: NA
V: TRBV2
CDR3: CASSPTLVRSYEAFF
DNA: TGTGCCAGCAGTCCGACATTGGTACGGTCCTACGAAGCTTTCTTT

J: TRBJ2-7
size: NA
D: NA
V: TRBV30
CDR3: CAWSKQDLYAYEQYF
DNA: TGTGCCTGGAGCAAACAGGACTTGTATGCCTACGAGCAGTACTTC

J: TRBJ1-2
size: NA
D: TRBD1
V: TRBV27
CDR3: CASSLSQGARSYGYTF
DNA: TGTGCCAGCAGTTTATCACAGGGGGCAAGGTCCTATGGCTACACCTTC

J: TRBJ2-7
size: NA
D: TRBD2
V: TRBV19
CDR3: CASSIEGRGGRYYEQYF
DNA: TGTGCCAGTAGTATAGAAGGCCGGGGGGGCAGGTACTACGAGCAGTACTTC

J: TRBJ1-2
size: NA
D: NA
V: TRBV28
CDR3: CASNSGRQGYTF
DNA: TGTGCCAGCAACTCGGGCAGGCAAGGCTACACCTTC

J: TRBJ2-5
size: NA
D: NA
V: TRBV27
CDR3: CASSKLQGRGETQYF
DNA: TGTGCCAGCAGTAAACTACAGGGGCGGGGAGAGACCCAGTACTTC

J: TRBJ1-3
size: NA
D: TRBD1
V: TRBV19
CDR3: CASGDRFSGNTIYF
DNA: TGTGCCAGTGGGGACAGATTCTCTGGAAACACCATATATTTT

J: TRBJ2-3
size: NA
D: NA
V: TRBV6-6
CDR3: CASSYGSGTDTQYF
DNA: TGTGCCAGCAGTTACGGCAGCGGGACAGATACGCAGTATTTT

J: TRBJ2-7
size: NA
D: NA
V: TRBV5-1
CDR3: CASSLGWDEQYF
DNA: TGCGCCAGCAGCTTGGGCTGGGACGAGCAGTACTTC

J: TRBJ2-7
size: NA
D: TRBD2
V: TRBV7-8
CDR3: CASSSTPSGGPFQQYF
DNA: TGTGCCAGCAGCTCGACCCCTAGCGGGGGACCTTTCCAGCAGTACTTC

J: TRBJ2-5
size: NA
D: NA
V: TRBV30
CDR3: CAWSVMGTQETQYF
DNA: TGTGCCTGGAGTGTAATGGGGACCCAAGAGACCCAGTACTTC

J: TRBJ2-6
size: NA
D: TRBD1
V: TRBV27
CDR3: CASSAGTGRSGANVLTF
DNA: TGTGCCAGCAGTGCCGGGACAGGGAGGTCGGGGGCCAACGTCCTGACTTTC

J: TRBJ1-4
size: NA
D: TRBD1
V: TRBV6-5
CDR3: CATSDRGNEKLFF
DNA: TGTGCCACCTCGGACAGGGGAAATGAAAAACTGTTTTTT

J: TRBJ2-7
size: NA
D: NA
V: TRBV7-2
CDR3: CASSWADYEQYF
DNA: TGTGCCAGCAGCTGGGCAGACTACGAGCAGTACTTC

J: TRBJ2-5
size: NA
D: NA
V: TRBV7-9
CDR3: CASSLKETQYF
DNA: TGTGCCAGCAGCTTAAAGGAGACCCAGTACTTC

J: TRBJ1-2
size: once
D: NA
V: TRBV7-9
CDR3: CASSFSQGGSYTF
DNA: TGTGCCAGCAGCTTCAGTCAGGGAGGTAGCTACACCTTC

J: TRBJ1-2
size: NA
D: NA
V: TRBV7-2
CDR3: CASSLDVRDHYGYTF
DNA: TGTGCCAGCAGCTTAGATGTTCGGGACCACTATGGCTACACCTTC

J: TRBJ1-2
size: NA
D: NA
V: TRBV27
CDR3: CASSPWRDDGYTF
DNA: TGTGCCAGCAGTCCTTGGAGGGACGATGGCTACACCTTC

J: TRBJ1-5
size: NA
D: NA
V: TRBV7-2
CDR3: CASSLAAGQGGQPQHF
DNA: TGTGCCAGCAGCTTAGCGGCTGGCCAGGGTGGCCAGCCCCAGCATTTT

J: TRBJ2-4
size: NA
D: NA
V: TRBV7-6
CDR3: CASSLEAPVGRLAKNIQYF
DNA: TGTGCCAGCAGCTTAGAGGCCCCGGTTGGGCGGTTAGCCAAAAACATTCAGTACTTC

J: TRBJ2-2
size: NA
D: NA
V: TRBV10-1
CDR3: CASSDQRATGELFF
DNA: TGCGCCAGCAGTGACCAGAGGGCCACCGGGGAGCTGTTTTTT

J: TRBJ2-2
size: NA
D: TRBD1
V: TRBV5-1
CDR3: CASNDRGASNTGELFF
DNA: TGCGCCAGCAATGACAGGGGGGCTTCGAACACCGGGGAGCTGTTTTTT

J: TRBJ2-7
size: NA
D: NA
V: TRBV6-1
CDR3: CASSGSYEQYF
DNA: TGTGCCAGCAGCGGCAGCTACGAGCAGTACTTC

J: TRBJ1-1
size: few
D: TRBD1
V: TRBV5-1
CDR3: CASSTGQGGVTEAFF
DNA: TGCGCCAGCAGCACAGGACAGGGCGGAGTCACTGAAGCTTTCTTT

J: TRBJ1-5
size: NA
D: NA
V: TRBV28
CDR3: CASSLRTGGNQPQHF
DNA: TGTGCCAGCAGTTTAAGGACCGGGGGCAATCAGCCCCAGCATTTT

J: TRBJ2-7
size: NA
D: TRBD1
V: TRBV11-2
CDR3: CASSLTSERDRVSYEQYF
DNA: TGTGCCAGCAGCTTGACCTCGGAGCGGGACAGGGTCTCCTACGAGCAGTACTTC

J: TRBJ1-1
size: once
D: NA
V: TRBV12-2
CDR3: CASRFPRNTRSYTEAFF
DNA: TGTGCAAGTCGCTTCCCCCGGAATACTCGGAGTTACACTGAAGCTTTCTTT

J: TRBJ2-5
size: NA
D: TRBD2
V: TRBV11-3
CDR3: CASSLVTTSGGTETQYF
DNA: TGTGCCAGCAGCTTAGTAACGACTAGCGGGGGAACAGAGACCCAGTACTTC

J: TRBJ2-3
size: NA
D: TRBD1
V: TRBV18
CDR3: CASSLTTGSIDTQYF
DNA: TGTGCCAGCTCACTCACGACAGGGTCTATAGATACGCAGTATTTT

J: TRBJ2-7
size: NA
D: NA
V: TRBV7-2
CDR3: CASSRTDTGISYEQYF
DNA: TGTGCCAGCAGCCGCACAGACACTGGAATCTCCTACGAGCAGTACTTC

J: TRBJ1-3
size: NA
D: NA
V: TRBV2
CDR3: CASSAIEGTGNTIYF
DNA: TGTGCCAGCAGTGCAATTGAGGGGACTGGAAACACCATATATTTT

J: TRBJ1-2
size: NA
D: NA
V: TRBV6-5
CDR3: CASSYSSGYSYGYTF
DNA: TGTGCCAGCAGTTACTCAAGCGGATACAGCTATGGCTACACCTTC

J: TRBJ1-5
size: NA
D: TRBD1
V: TRBV4-2
CDR3: CASSQTGQPSNQPQHF
DNA: TGTGCCAGCAGCCAAACGGGACAGCCGAGCAATCAGCCCCAGCATTTT

J: TRBJ2-5
size: once
D: TRBD1
V: TRBV11-3
CDR3: CASSLGQGAGETQYF
DNA: TGTGCCAGCAGCTTAGGCCAGGGGGCCGGAGAGACCCAGTACTTC

J: TRBJ2-1
size: NA
D: NA
V: TRBV5-1
CDR3: CASSLGGSSYNEQFF
DNA: TGCGCCAGCAGCTTGGGTGGGAGCTCCTACAATGAGCAGTTCTTC

J: TRBJ1-1
size: NA
D: TRBD1
V: TRBV9
CDR3: CASSPGGTLNTEAFF
DNA: TGTGCCAGCAGCCCAGGGGGTACCTTGAACACTGAAGCTTTCTTT

J: TRBJ2-4
size: NA
D: TRBD1
V: TRBV5-1
CDR3: CASSLEGRGYSIQYF
DNA: TGCGCCAGCAGCTTGGAAGGCAGGGGGTACAGCATTCAGTACTTC

J: TRBJ2-1
size: NA
D: NA
V: TRBV9
CDR3: CASSVGNPLDHNEQFF
DNA: TGTGCCAGCAGCGTAGGGAATCCCTTAGACCACAATGAGCAGTTCTTC

J: TRBJ1-5
size: NA
D: NA
V: TRBV28
CDR3: CASSRYSNWGAQPQHF
DNA: TGTGCCAGCAGTCGTTACTCCAATTGGGGGGCTCAGCCCCAGCATTTT

J: TRBJ2-6
size: NA
D: TRBD2
V: TRBV4-3
CDR3: CASSQERLAGYSGANVLTF
DNA: TGCGCCAGCAGCCAAGAGCGACTAGCGGGTTACTCTGGGGCCAACGTCCTGACTTTC

J: TRBJ2-1
size: NA
D: NA
V: TRBV6-6
CDR3: CASSYSGLAGNEQFF
DNA: TGTGCCAGCAGTTACTCAGGGCTAGCAGGCAATGAGCAGTTCTTC

J: TRBJ1-1
size: NA
D: NA
V: TRBV5-1
CDR3: CASSLSPGNTEAFF
DNA: TGCGCCAGCAGCTTGAGTCCGGGGAACACTGAAGCTTTCTTT

J: TRBJ2-7
size: NA
D: TRBD1
V: TRBV10-3
CDR3: CAISGRQGIGEQYF
DNA: TGTGCCATCAGTGGACGACAGGGGATAGGCGAGCAGTACTTC

J: TRBJ1-5
size: NA
D: NA
V: TRBV21-1
CDR3: CASRTVSNQPQHF
DNA: TGTGCCAGCAGGACAGTTAGCAATCAGCCCCAGCATTTT

J: TRBJ1-2
size: NA
D: NA
V: TRBV6-5
CDR3: CASSYSTRYYGYTF
DNA: TGTGCCAGCAGTTACTCGACCAGATACTATGGCTACACCTTC